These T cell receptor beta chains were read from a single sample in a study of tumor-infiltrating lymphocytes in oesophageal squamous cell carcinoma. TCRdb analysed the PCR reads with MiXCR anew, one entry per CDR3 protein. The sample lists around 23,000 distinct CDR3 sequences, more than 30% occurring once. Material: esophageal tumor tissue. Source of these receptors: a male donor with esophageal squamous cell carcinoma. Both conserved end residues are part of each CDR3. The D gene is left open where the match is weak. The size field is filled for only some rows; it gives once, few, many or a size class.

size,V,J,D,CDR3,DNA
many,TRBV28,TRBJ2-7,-,CASSLYGSYEQYF,TGTGCCAGCAGTCTATATGGTTCCTACGAGCAGTACTTC
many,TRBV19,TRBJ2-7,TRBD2,CASSILAGNAYEQYF,TGTGCCAGTAGTATTTTAGCGGGTAATGCGTACGAGCAGTACTTC
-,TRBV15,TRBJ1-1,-,CATSRDGPGAFF,TGTGCCACCAGCAGAGATGGCCCGGGAGCTTTCTTT
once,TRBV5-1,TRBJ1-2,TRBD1,CASSPGDRYGYTF,TGCGCCAGCAGCCCCGGGGACAGGTATGGCTACACCTTC
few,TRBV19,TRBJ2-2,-,CASSIWAQTGELFF,TGTGCCAGTAGTATTTGGGCACAGACCGGGGAGCTGTTTTTT
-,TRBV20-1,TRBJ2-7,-,CSASLGYSYEQYF,TGCAGTGCTAGTTTGGGGTACTCCTACGAGCAGTACTTC
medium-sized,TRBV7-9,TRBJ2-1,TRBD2,CASSRSGASYNEQFF,TGTGCCAGCAGCCGTAGCGGGGCCTCCTACAATGAGCAGTTCTTC
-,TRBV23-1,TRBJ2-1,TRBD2,CASNPGELAGADLNEQFF,TGCGCCAGCAACCCCGGCGAGCTAGCGGGAGCTGATTTAAATGAGCAGTTCTTC
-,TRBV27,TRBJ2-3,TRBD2,CASSSRLAGGITDTQYF,TGTGCCAGCAGTTCGCGACTAGCGGGAGGGATCACAGATACGCAGTATTTT
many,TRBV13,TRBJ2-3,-,CASSRRSWDTDTQYF,TGTGCCAGCAGCAGGAGGTCGTGGGACACAGATACGCAGTATTTT
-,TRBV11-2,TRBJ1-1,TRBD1,CASSLDRARYF,TGTGCCAGCAGCTTGGACAGGGCGAGGTATTTT
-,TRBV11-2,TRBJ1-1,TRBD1,CASRVGDRRSSEAFF,TGTGCCAGCAGGGTAGGGGACAGGCGCTCATCGGAAGCTTTCTTT
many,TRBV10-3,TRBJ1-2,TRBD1,CAISNPGTEIYGYTF,TGTGCCATCAGTAACCCCGGGACAGAAATATATGGCTACACCTTC
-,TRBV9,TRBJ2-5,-,CASSPRGHSQETQYF,TGTGCCAGCAGCCCACGGGGACACTCCCAAGAGACCCAGTACTTC
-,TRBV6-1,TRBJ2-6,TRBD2,CASKELAGAGANVLTF,TGTGCCAGCAAGGAGTTAGCGGGAGCTGGGGCCAACGTCCTGACTTTC
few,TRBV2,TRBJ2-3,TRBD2,CASRGTSVDTQYF,TGTGCCAGCAGAGGGACTAGCGTTGATACGCAGTATTTT
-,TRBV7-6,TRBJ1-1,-,CASKRTGNTEAFF,TGTGCCAGCAAAAGGACGGGGAACACTGAAGCTTTCTTT
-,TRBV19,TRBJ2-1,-,CASKTGGAYNEQFF,TGTGCCAGTAAAACTGGCGGGGCCTACAATGAGCAGTTCTTC
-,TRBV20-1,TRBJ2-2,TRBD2,CSARPLAGTNTGELFF,TGCAGTGCGCGCCCACTAGCGGGGACGAACACCGGGGAGCTGTTTTTT
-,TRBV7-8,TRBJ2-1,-,CASSHPGGGGDNEQFF,TGTGCCAGCAGCCATCCGGGTGGAGGGGGAGACAATGAGCAGTTCTTC
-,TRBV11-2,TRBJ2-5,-,CASSLDPGRTETQYF,TGTGCCAGCAGCTTAGATCCCGGCAGGACTGAGACCCAGTACTTC
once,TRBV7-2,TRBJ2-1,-,CASSLDLNNEQFF,TGTGCCAGCAGCTTGGACTTAAACAATGAGCAGTTCTTC
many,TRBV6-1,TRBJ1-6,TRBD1,CASSTDRLAGYRAASLHF,TGTGCCAGCAGTACGGACAGGCTTGCCGGGTACAGGGCTGCATCCCTCCACTTT
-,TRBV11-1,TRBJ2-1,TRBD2,CASSPRTSVYNEQFF,TGTGCCAGCAGCCCCCGGACTAGCGTGTACAATGAGCAGTTCTTC
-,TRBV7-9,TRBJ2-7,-,CASSLDLELDEQYF,TGTGCCAGCAGCCTAGACCTAGAGTTAGACGAGCAGTACTTC
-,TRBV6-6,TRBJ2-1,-,CASSYSFAPGGNEQFF,TGTGCCAGCAGTTACTCCTTCGCCCCAGGGGGGAATGAGCAGTTCTTC
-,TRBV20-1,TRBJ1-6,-,CSARRPNSPLHF,TGCAGTGCTAGGAGACCCAATTCACCCCTCCACTTT
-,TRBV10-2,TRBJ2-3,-,CASSEEGDTQYF,TGCGCCAGCAGTGAAGAGGGAGATACGCAGTATTTT
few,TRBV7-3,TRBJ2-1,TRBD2,CASSLSGGLGNEQFF,TGTGCCAGCAGTCTCAGCGGGGGGCTAGGGAATGAGCAGTTCTTC
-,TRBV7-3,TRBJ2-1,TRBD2,CASSLTSGGISEQFF,TGTGCCAGCAGCTTAACTAGCGGGGGGATCAGTGAGCAGTTCTTC
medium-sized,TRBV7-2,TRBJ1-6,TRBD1,CASSSGQGGNSPLHF,TGTGCCAGCAGCTCCGGACAGGGGGGAAATTCACCCCTCCACTTT
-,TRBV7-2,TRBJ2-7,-,CASSWGTESYEQYF,TGTGCCAGCAGCTGGGGGACTGAGTCCTACGAGCAGTACTTC
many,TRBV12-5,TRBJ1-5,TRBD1,CASGSGQGGQPQHF,TGTGCTAGTGGCTCCGGACAGGGAGGTCAGCCCCAGCATTTT
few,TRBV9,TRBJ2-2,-,CASTPEGGTDTGELFF,TGTGCCAGCACCCCCGAGGGCGGGACGGACACCGGGGAGCTGTTTTTT
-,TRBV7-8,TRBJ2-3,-,CASSLGAGLSTDTQYF,TGTGCCAGCAGCTTAGGAGCAGGCCTAAGCACAGATACGCAGTATTTT
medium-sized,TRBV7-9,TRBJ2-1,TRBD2,CASSLRDGTSGNVEQFF,TGTGCCAGCAGCTTAAGAGACGGGACTAGCGGGAATGTTGAGCAGTTCTTC
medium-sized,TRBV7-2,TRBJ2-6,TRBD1,CASIPGQGATGANVLTF,TGTGCCAGCATACCGGGACAGGGGGCCACTGGGGCCAACGTCCTGACTTTC
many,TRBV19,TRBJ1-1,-,CASSPPSTAWGNTEAFF,TGTGCCAGTAGTCCCCCGTCGACAGCCTGGGGGAACACTGAAGCTTTCTTT
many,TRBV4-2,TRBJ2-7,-,CASSQDRLISYEQYF,TGTGCCAGCAGCCAAGATCGGCTGATCTCCTACGAGCAGTACTTC
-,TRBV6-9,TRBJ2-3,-,CASSRSTDTQYF,TGTGCCAGCAGCCGTAGCACAGATACGCAGTATTTT
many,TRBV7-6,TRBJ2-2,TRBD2,CASSLRAGGTTGELFF,TGTGCCAGCAGCTTAAGGGCGGGAGGAACGACCGGGGAGCTGTTTTTT
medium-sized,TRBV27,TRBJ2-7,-,CASSSGSAAYEQYF,TGTGCCAGCAGTAGTGGGTCGGCCGCCTACGAGCAGTACTTC
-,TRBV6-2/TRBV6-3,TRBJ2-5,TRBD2,CASAKRERETQYF,TGTGCCAGTGCGAAGCGGGAGCGTGAGACCCAGTACTTC
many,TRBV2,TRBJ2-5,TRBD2,CARGGTVETQYF,TGTGCCAGGGGGGGGACGGTCGAGACCCAGTACTTC
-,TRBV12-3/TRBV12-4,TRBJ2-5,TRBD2,CASSLAGLAGGREQYF,TGTGCCAGCAGTTTAGCCGGACTAGCGGGCGGTCGGGAGCAGTACTTC